This passage covers 32 T cell receptor beta chains from one sample sequenced in a study of CD8+CD57+ T cells in acquired aplastic anemia. Genomic DNA constituted the template upon which TCR beta VDJ and CDR3 profiling was performed. From the reads, TCRdb called clonotypes with MiXCR, one entry per CDR3 protein. The sample records about 210,000 distinct CDR3 sequences, 34% being singletons. Sequencing used sorted CD4+, CD8+, or CD8+CD57+ T cells (not recorded which) from PBMCs. The source of these receptors is a human donor in good health, serving as a control.

The chain links TRBV29-1 to TRBJ2-7, with a tentative D call TRBD2 (6 bases). Trimming took 8 bases from V and 5 from J, leaving 13 bases between them. The CDR3 has 11 amino acids. Germline V lookup: CDR1 SQVTM, CDR2 ANQGSEA. The DNA of the CDR3 is TGCAGCTTACGAGGGGAGGACGAGCAGTACTTC. Residues: CSLRGEDEQYF.

The table lists this clonotype with a few counts. Given a much more abundant clone one base away, this may be a read error. The chain's CDR3 is CSAINRRLSYGYTF. DNA for the CDR3: TGCAGTGCCATCAACAGGAGACTTAGCTATGGCTACACCTTC. The V and J genes are TRBV20-1 and TRBJ1-2, with D possibly matching TRBD1 (5 bases). CDR1 is DFQATT, CDR2 SNEGSKA, per germline (reference sequence). The CDR3 is 14 amino acids. Trimming took 6 bases from V and 4 from J, leaving 18 bases between them.

The sample holds many counts of this clonotype. The rearrangement uses TRBV4-1 and TRBJ1-5; D uncertain. Germline CDR1 and CDR2: MGHRA and YSYEKL. This CDR3 comprises 13 residues. Trimming shortened V by 3 bases and J by 3 bases, and 6 bases separated the two germline ends. The CDR3 here is CASSQALNQPQHF. In DNA, the CDR3 is TGCGCCAGCAGCCAGGCCCTCAATCAGCCCCAGCATTTT.

This clonotype was detected many times. This chain uses TRBV9 with TRBJ2-7; 11 bases map to TRBD2. This CDR3 region has 16 residues. The ends lost 4 bases at V and 5 bases at J; junction bases unmatched: 11. Looked up from germline, CDR1 is SGDLS and CDR2 is YYNGEE. The CDR3 DNA is TGTGCCAGCAGCCTCACCCTAGCGGGGGGCTGGGACGAGCAGTACTTC. It is translated as CASSLTLAGGWDEQYF.

This clonotype was recorded at least ten times. The chain employs TRBV19 and TRBJ2-1; 7 positions match TRBD2. V lost 4 bases, J lost 9 bases, and 6 bases stayed unmatched. Germline CDR1 reads LNHDA; CDR2 reads SQIVND (reference sequence). The CDR3 runs to 13 residues. CDR3 DNA sequence: TGTGCCAGTAGTACAAACGGGGGGACTGAGCAGTTCTTC. Translated, it gives CASSTNGGTEQFF.

This clonotype was found many times. The CDR3 DNA reads TGTGCCACCAGAGGCAACTCAAACGGAGAGACCCAGTACTTC. Translation gives CATRGNSNGETQYF. V is TRBV15 and J is TRBJ2-5; D is unclear. Germline V gives CDR1 LNHNV, CDR2 YYDKDF (reference sequence). The V end was cut by 6 bases, the J end by 4 bases, with 15 bases between. This CDR3 has 14 amino acids.

Many counts were recorded for this clonotype. The chain recombines TRBV20-1 with TRBJ2-7; tentative D call: TRBD2 (6 bases). CDR3 size: 15 residues. CDR1 and CDR2 from the germline V gene are DFQATT and SNEGSKA (reference sequence). V was pared by 7 bases and J by 3 bases, with 22 bases between. The CDR3 sequence is CSVSFPGRELYEQYF. CDR3 DNA: TGCAGTGTTTCCTTCCCCGGCCGGGAGCTCTACGAGCAGTACTTC.

V gene TRBV12-3 or TRBV12-4 combines with J gene TRBJ1-1; perhaps TRBD1 as D (5 bases). The CDR3 sequence is 20 residues long. V lost 3 bases and J 2 bases, leaving 28 bases between the germline ends. Here the CDR3 reads CASSFNAFSTDRPINTEAFF. DNA for the CDR3: TGTGCCAGCAGTTTTAATGCTTTCTCGACAGACAGACCGATAAACACTGAAGCTTTCTTT.

The J gene is TRBJ2-7, the V gene TRBV5-1; TRBD2 aligns across 10 bases. The trim removed 0 bases at V and 5 bases at J, leaving 5 bases unmatched. Germline values: CDR1 SGHRS, CDR2 YFSETQ. The CDR3 is 15 amino acids. The CDR3 protein is CASSLGLAGVNEQYF. The CDR3 nucleotides read TGCGCCAGCAGCTTGGGGCTAGCGGGAGTAAACGAGCAGTACTTC.

This rearrangement joins TRBV12-3 or TRBV12-4 to TRBJ1-4, with 8 nucleotides matching TRBD1. CDR3 length: 15 residues. V gave up 5 bases and J gave up 3 bases; unmatched junction bases: 5. The CDR3 bases are TGTGCCAGCAGTGGGCAGGGGGCGGCTAATGAAAAACTGTTTTTT. It encodes CASSGQGAANEKLFF.

This clonotype has a count of ten or more. The chain is built from TRBV3-1 and TRBJ1-6; no clear D gene. The V and J ends lost 6 bases and 7 bases respectively, with 13 bases between them. The germline CDR1 and CDR2 sequences are LGHDT and YNNKEL (reference sequence). The CDR3 is made up of 14 amino acids. The CDR3 DNA reads TGTGCCAGCAGTCGAGGGAACTCAAATTCACCCCTCCACTTT. Its translation: CASSRGNSNSPLHF.

This clonotype was found many times. The chain has TRBV20-1 and TRBJ2-2, with TRBD1 matching over 7 bases. Germline CDR1 and CDR2: DFQATT and SNEGSKA (reference sequence). CDR3 length equals 15 residues. J was trimmed by 1 base and V by 1 base; bases with no gene match: 3. CDR3 protein: CSARVPGGNTGELFF. The CDR3 nucleotides are TGCAGTGCTAGAGTGCCAGGGGGGAACACCGGGGAGCTGTTTTTT.

This chain links TRBV29-1 with TRBJ1-5; 7 nucleotides agree with TRBD1. The V gene's germline CDR1 is SQVTM and CDR2 ANQGSEA. This CDR3 contains 14 residues. V lost 8 bases to trimming and J lost 3 bases; unmatched junction nucleotides: 10. The CDR3 coding sequence is TGCAGCAGTTGGGACAGAGGGAACAATCAGCCCCAGCATTTT. Encoded protein: CSSWDRGNNQPQHF.

The chain employs TRBV25-1 and TRBJ2-7; 11 nucleotides line up with TRBD1. The CDR3 has 17 residues. Looked up from germline, CDR1 is MGHDK and CDR2 is SYGVNS. Trimming took 6 bases from V and 6 from J; bases not matched to a gene: 16. CDR3 nucleotide sequence: TGTGCCAGCAGCTCACTGGGGGACAGGGGGGAACTCTCCGAGCAGTACTTC. This sequence encodes CASSSLGDRGELSEQYF.

This clonotype was recorded many times. This chain uses TRBV12-3 or TRBV12-4 with TRBJ2-3; 10 bases align to TRBD1. This CDR3 is 15 amino acids long. The J segment lost 2 bases and the V segment lost 6 bases, leaving 5 bases of the junction unmatched. The DNA of the CDR3 is TGTGCCAGCAGCTCCCGACAGGGGGCCACAGATACGCAGTATTTT. This codes for CASSSRQGATDTQYF.

Ten or more counts support this clonotype. The CDR3 coding sequence is TGCAGCGTATTGACTAGCGGGAGTTACAATGAGCAGTTCTTC. This sequence encodes CSVLTSGSYNEQFF. This chain uses TRBV29-1 with TRBJ2-1; 12 bases match TRBD2. Trimming took 6 bases from V and 4 from J; bases not matched to a gene: 4. This CDR3 is 14 amino acids long. The V gene's germline CDR1 is SQVTM and CDR2 ANQGSEA.

This chain connects TRBV5-1 to TRBJ2-7; perhaps TRBD1 as D (5 bases). CDR1 is SGHRS and CDR2 is YFSETQ in the germline V gene. CDR3 length: 12 residues. V was clipped by 1 base and J by 6 bases, with 8 bases between them. CDR3 residues: CASSLTGPEQYF. In DNA, the CDR3 is TGCGCCAGCAGCTTGACAGGTCCCGAGCAGTACTTC.

This chain joins TRBV4-1 and TRBJ1-2; 7 bases are a match to TRBD1. Germline assignment: CDR1 MGHRA and CDR2 YSYEKL. The CDR3 totals 17 residues. V lost 2 bases and J lost 5; bases outside the gene matches: 14. The CDR3: CASSQPRTTGNGYGYTF. CDR3 in DNA: TGCGCCAGCAGCCAACCCCGAACGACAGGGAATGGATATGGCTACACCTTC.

J is TRBJ2-7 and V is TRBV20-1; the D gene could be TRBD1 or TRBD2 (6 bases each). Trimming took off 6 bases at V and 3 bases at J, with 24 bases between the two ends. CDR1 and CDR2 from the germline V gene are DFQATT and SNEGSKA (reference sequence). The CDR3 extends over 16 amino acids. The CDR3 loop reads CSASTDGTGAFYEQYF. CDR3 nucleotide sequence: TGCAGTGCCAGCACCGACGGGACGGGGGCTTTCTACGAGCAGTACTTC.

The chain joins TRBV7-9 to TRBJ1-1; TRBD1 aligns across 8 bases. This CDR3 comprises 12 residues. Unmatched junction bases numbered 3, after V lost 5 bases and J lost 7 bases. CDR1 is SEHNR and CDR2 is FQNEAQ in the germline V gene (reference sequence). The CDR3 region is CASSRQGFEAFF. The CDR3, as DNA: TGTGCCAGCAGCCGACAGGGGTTTGAAGCTTTCTTT.

This chain joins TRBV2 and TRBJ1-2; D remains unclear. The CDR3 spans 12 residues. With 6 bases removed from V and 7 bases from J, the gap between germline ends came to 12 bases. Germline assignment: CDR1 SNHLY and CDR2 FYNNEI. The DNA of the CDR3 is TGTGCCAGCAGCCAACAGTTTTCTGGCTACACCTTC. This sequence encodes CASSQQFSGYTF.

This clonotype was observed many times. The chain joins TRBV4-2 to TRBJ1-5; D is uncertain. The CDR3 extends over 16 amino acids. Germline lookup yields CDR1 LGHNA and CDR2 YNFKEQ. The V and J ends lost 0 bases and 0 bases respectively, with 9 bases between them. CDR3 region: CASSQDTLNSNQPQHF. In nucleotides, the CDR3 is TGTGCCAGCAGCCAAGATACCCTGAATAGCAATCAGCCCCAGCATTTT.

This clonotype has more than one count but fewer than ten. The chain links TRBV5-4 to TRBJ2-5; tentative D call: TRBD2 (5 bases). V dropped 7 bases and J dropped 2 bases, with 21 bases sitting between them. The germline V gene encodes CDR1 SGHNT and CDR2 YYREEE (reference sequence). The CDR3 has 16 residues. The CDR3 spells CASGAFRTDFQETQYF. As DNA, the CDR3 is TGTGCCAGCGGAGCTTTCCGTACGGACTTTCAAGAGACCCAGTACTTC.

This clonotype was detected ten times or more. The genes are TRBV4-2 and TRBJ1-3; 7 bases map to TRBD1. Germline V gives CDR1 LGHNA, CDR2 YNFKEQ. With 2 bases clipped from V and 3 bases from J, the junction kept 4 bases outside the gene matches. The CDR3 has 15 amino acids. For the CDR3, the DNA is TGTGCCAGCAGCCAATACGACAGGGTTGGAAACACCATATATTTT. It codes for CASSQYDRVGNTIYF.

This clonotype has only a few counts. The V and J genes are TRBV6-1 and TRBJ2-7; possible D gene TRBD2, 5 bases. CDR1 and CDR2 (germline): MNHNS, SASEGT. V lost 11 bases to trimming and J lost 4 bases, with 18 bases between them. The CDR3 sequence is 13 residues long. CDR3 residues: CARRPAGVYEQYF. For the CDR3, the DNA is TGTGCCCGTAGGCCCGCGGGTGTGTACGAGCAGTACTTC.

In regard to this clonotype: Being one base from a much bigger clone, this may be a read error. V gene TRBV29-1 combines with J gene TRBJ1-4, with D hard to call. This CDR3 is built from 13 residues. Germline assignment: CDR1 SQVTM and CDR2 ANQGSEA. This CDR3 is CSVAPSLGERLFF. The CDR3 DNA reads as TGCAGCGTTGCTCCAAGCTTAGGTGAAAGACTGTTTTTT.

The CDR3 sequence is CASSQLSIWDEDYEQYF. CDR3 sequence (DNA): TGTGCCAGCAGCCAACTAAGCATTTGGGACGAGGACTACGAGCAGTACTTC. This sequence joins TRBV3-1 and TRBJ2-7; D possibly uses TRBD1 or TRBD2 (5 bases each). The CDR3 sequence is 17 residues long. Germline V CDR1 and CDR2: LGHDT, YNNKEL (reference sequence). The V gene lost 2 bases and the J gene lost 3 bases, with 20 bases spanning the gap.

This clonotype occurred many times. This chain joins TRBV7-3 and TRBJ2-2; D remains ambiguous. V dropped 4 bases and J dropped 7 bases, with 10 bases sitting between them. Looked up from germline, CDR1 is SGHTA and CDR2 is FQGTGA. The CDR3 sequence is 13 residues long. DNA for the CDR3: TGTGCCAGCAGCTCTCGGAAGAGCGGGGAGCTGTTTTTT. This encodes CASSSRKSGELFF.

The DNA of the CDR3 is TGTGCCAGCAGCCCAAAGGCGGGGCCCTATAATTCACCCCTCCACTTT. As protein: CASSPKAGPYNSPLHF. The chain couples TRBV9 to TRBJ1-6; D perhaps matches TRBD1 (5 bases). Per the germline V gene, CDR1 is SGDLS and CDR2 is YYNGEE. The CDR3 loop spans 16 amino acids. V shed 4 bases and J shed 2 bases, with 13 bases lying between them.

This clonotype came up many times. This chain uses TRBV7-8 with TRBJ1-1, with a tentative D call TRBD1 (6 bases). The CDR3 covers 12 residues. The germline gives CDR1 SGHVS, CDR2 FQNEAQ. Deletions cut 2 bases from V and 11 bases from J, with 12 bases between. This CDR3 reads CASSLPGGHAFF. As DNA, the CDR3 is TGTGCCAGCAGCTTACCGGGGGGCCATGCTTTCTTT.

This clonotype was counted at least ten times. The chain recombines TRBV2 with TRBJ2-3; the D gene is possibly TRBD2 (5 bases). V shed 6 bases and J shed 3 bases, with 10 bases lying between them. This CDR3 region has 13 residues. Germline-derived CDR1 and CDR2 are SNHLY and FYNNEI. CDR3: CASRGRGTDTQYF. CDR3 coding DNA: TGTGCCAGCAGAGGGAGAGGTACAGATACGCAGTATTTT.

This clonotype was counted ten times or more. The gene calls are TRBV7-9 and TRBJ1-4; 8 nucleotides align to TRBD1. CDR1 is SEHNR, CDR2 FQNEAQ, per germline (reference sequence). The length of the CDR3 is 14 residues. V lost 3 bases, J lost 5 bases, and 2 bases stayed unmatched. The CDR3 DNA sequence: TGTGCCAGCAGCTTGGGACAGGACAATGAAAAACTGTTTTTT. Residues: CASSLGQDNEKLFF.